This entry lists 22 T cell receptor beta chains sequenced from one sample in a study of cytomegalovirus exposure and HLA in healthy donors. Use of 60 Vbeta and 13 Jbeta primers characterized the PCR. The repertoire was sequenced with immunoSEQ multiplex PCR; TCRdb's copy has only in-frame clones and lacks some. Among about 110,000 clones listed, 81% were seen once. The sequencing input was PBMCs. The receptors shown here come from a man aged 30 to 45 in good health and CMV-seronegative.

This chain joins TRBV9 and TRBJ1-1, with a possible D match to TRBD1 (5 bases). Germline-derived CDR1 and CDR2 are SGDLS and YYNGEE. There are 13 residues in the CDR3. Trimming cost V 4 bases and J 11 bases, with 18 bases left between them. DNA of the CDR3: TGTGCCAGCAGCTCCCCTGGAGGGGTCTGGGCTTTCTTT. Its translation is CASSSPGGVWAFF. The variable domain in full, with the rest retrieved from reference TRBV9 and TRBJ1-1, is DSGVTQTPKHLITATGQRVTLRCSPRSGDLSVYWYQQSLDQGLQFLIQYYNGEERAKGNILERFSAQQFPDLHSELNLSSLELGDSALYFCASSSPGGVWAFFGQGTRLTVV.

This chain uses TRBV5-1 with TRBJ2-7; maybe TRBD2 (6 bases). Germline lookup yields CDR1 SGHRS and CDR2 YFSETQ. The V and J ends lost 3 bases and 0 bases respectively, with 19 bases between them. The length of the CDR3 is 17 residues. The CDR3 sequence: CASSYPHRDGSSYEQYF. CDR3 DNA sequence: TGCGCCAGCAGCTACCCTCACCGGGACGGGAGCTCCTACGAGCAGTACTTC.

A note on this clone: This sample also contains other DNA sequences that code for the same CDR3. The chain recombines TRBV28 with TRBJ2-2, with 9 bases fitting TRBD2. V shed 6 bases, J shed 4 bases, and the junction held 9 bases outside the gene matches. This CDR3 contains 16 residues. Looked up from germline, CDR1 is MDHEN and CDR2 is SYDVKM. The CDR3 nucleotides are TGTGCCAGCAGCCAGCCCCTAGCGGGACGCACCGGGGAGCTGTTTTTT. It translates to CASSQPLAGRTGELFF.

The CDR3 protein is CASTQPAGINYGYTF. The CDR3, as DNA: TGTGCCAGTACCCAGCCGGCAGGGATTAACTATGGCTACACCTTC. This chain connects TRBV19 to TRBJ1-2, with D perhaps TRBD1 (5 bases). The CDR3 length is 15 residues. Trimming took off 7 bases at V and 1 base at J, with 16 bases between the two ends. Germline V gene data show CDR1 as LNHDA and CDR2 as SQIVND (reference sequence).

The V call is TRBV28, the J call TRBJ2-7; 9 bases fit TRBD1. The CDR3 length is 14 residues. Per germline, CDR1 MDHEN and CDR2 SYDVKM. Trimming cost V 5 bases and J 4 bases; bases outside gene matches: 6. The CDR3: CASSPRDREYEQYF. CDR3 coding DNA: TGTGCCAGCAGTCCCCGGGACAGGGAGTACGAGCAGTACTTC.

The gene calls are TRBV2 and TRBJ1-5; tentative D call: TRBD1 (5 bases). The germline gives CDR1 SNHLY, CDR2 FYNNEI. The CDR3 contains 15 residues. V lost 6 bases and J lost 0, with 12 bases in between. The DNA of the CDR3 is TGTGCCAGCAGAGACAGTATCTATAGCAATCAGCCCCAGCATTTT. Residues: CASRDSIYSNQPQHF.

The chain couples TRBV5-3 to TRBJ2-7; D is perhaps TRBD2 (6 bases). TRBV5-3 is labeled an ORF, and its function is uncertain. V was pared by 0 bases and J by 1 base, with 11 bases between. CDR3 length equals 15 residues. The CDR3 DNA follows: TGTGCCAGAAGCTTGGAATTAGCGGCTTCCTACGAGCAGTACTTC. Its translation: CARSLELAASYEQYF.

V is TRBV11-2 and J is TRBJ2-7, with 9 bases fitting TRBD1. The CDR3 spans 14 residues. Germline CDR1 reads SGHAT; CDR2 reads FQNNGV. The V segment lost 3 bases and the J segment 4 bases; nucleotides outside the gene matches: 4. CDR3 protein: CASSFLGQGYEQYF. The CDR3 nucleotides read TGTGCCAGCAGCTTCTTGGGACAGGGTTACGAGCAGTACTTC.

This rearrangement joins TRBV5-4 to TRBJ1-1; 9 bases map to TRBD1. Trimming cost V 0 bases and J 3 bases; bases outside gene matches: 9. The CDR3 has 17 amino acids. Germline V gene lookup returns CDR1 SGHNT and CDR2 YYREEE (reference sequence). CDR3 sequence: CASSLDGTGYGDTEAFF. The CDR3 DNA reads TGTGCCAGCAGCTTGGACGGGACAGGGTATGGTGACACTGAAGCTTTCTTT.

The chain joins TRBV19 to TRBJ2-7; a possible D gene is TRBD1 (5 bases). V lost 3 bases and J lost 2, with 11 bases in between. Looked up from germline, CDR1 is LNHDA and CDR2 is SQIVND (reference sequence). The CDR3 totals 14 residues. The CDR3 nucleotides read TGTGCCAGTAGTATCCAGCAGGGAACCTACGAGCAGTACTTC. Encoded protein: CASSIQQGTYEQYF.

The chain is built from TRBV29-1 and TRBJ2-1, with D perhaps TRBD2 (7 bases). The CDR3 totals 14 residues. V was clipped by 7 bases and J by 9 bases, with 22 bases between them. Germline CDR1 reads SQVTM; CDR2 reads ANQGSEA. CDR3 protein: CSAGRGSALGEQFF. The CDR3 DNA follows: TGCAGCGCAGGGAGGGGGAGCGCCTTGGGTGAGCAGTTCTTC.

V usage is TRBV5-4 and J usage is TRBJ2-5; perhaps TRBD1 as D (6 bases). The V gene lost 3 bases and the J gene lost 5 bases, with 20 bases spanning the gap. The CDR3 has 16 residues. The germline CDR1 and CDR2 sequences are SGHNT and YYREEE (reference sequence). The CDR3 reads CASSSTIQGPRETQYF. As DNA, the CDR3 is TGTGCCAGCAGCTCCACCATACAGGGACCGAGGGAGACCCAGTACTTC.

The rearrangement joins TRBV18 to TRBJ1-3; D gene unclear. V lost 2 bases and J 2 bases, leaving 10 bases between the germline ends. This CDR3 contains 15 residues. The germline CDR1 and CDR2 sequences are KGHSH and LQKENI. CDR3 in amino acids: CASSPVQSTGNTIYF. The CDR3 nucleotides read TGTGCCAGCTCACCAGTCCAGTCCACTGGAAACACCATATATTTT.

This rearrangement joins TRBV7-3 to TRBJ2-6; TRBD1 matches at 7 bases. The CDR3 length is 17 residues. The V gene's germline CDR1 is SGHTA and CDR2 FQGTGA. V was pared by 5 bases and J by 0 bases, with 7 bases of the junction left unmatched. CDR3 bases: TGTGCCAGCAGCCTGGACAGGTTCTCCTCTGGGGCCAACGTCCTGACTTTC. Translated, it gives CASSLDRFSSGANVLTF.

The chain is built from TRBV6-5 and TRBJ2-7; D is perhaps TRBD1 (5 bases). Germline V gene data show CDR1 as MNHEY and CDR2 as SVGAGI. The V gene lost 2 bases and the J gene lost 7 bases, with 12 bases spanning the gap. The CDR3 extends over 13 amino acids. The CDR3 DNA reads TGTGCCAGCAGTTACCGGACACGTTGGGAGCAGTACTTC. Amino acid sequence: CASSYRTRWEQYF.

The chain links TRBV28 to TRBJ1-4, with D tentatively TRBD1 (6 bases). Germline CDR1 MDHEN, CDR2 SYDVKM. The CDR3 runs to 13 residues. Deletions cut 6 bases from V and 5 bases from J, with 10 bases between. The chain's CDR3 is CASRGGQNEKLFF. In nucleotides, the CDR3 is TGTGCCAGCAGGGGTGGACAGAATGAAAAACTGTTTTTT. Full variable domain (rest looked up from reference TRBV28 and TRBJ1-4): DVKVTQSSRYLVKRTGEKVFLECVQDMDHENMFWYRQDPGLGLRLIYFSYDVKMKEKGDIPEGYSVSREKKERFSLILESASTNQTSMYLCASRGGQNEKLFFGSGTQLSVL.

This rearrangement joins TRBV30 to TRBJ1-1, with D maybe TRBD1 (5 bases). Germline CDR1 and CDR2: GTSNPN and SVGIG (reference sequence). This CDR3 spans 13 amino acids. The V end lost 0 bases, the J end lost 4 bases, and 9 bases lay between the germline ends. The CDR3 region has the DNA TGTGCCTGGAGTGTTGGGGGGGGCACTGAAGCTTTCTTT. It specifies CAWSVGGGTEAFF.

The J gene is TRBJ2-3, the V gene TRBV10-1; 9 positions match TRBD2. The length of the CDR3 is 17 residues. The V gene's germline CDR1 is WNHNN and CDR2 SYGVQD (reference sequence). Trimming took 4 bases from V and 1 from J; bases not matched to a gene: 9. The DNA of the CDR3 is TGCGCCAGCAGTGTGTCGATAGCGGGAGCGGGCACAGATACGCAGTATTTT. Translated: CASSVSIAGAGTDTQYF.

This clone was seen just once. CDR3 coding DNA: TGTGCCAGCAGCCCCGCCTCGGGACAGGTAAAATACGAGCAGTACTTC. Translated: CASSPASGQVKYEQYF. The V call is TRBV28, the J call TRBJ2-7; 8 positions match TRBD1. Germline lookup yields CDR1 MDHEN and CDR2 SYDVKM. Germline trimming cut 6 bases from V and 4 bases from J; bases unmatched to any gene: 14. CDR3 length: 16 residues.

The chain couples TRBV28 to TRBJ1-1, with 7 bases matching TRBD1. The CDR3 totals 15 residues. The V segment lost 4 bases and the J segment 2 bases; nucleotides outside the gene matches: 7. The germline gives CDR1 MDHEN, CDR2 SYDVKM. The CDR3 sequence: CASSSTGVSNTEAFF. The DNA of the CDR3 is TGTGCCAGCAGTTCCACAGGGGTTTCCAACACTGAAGCTTTCTTT.

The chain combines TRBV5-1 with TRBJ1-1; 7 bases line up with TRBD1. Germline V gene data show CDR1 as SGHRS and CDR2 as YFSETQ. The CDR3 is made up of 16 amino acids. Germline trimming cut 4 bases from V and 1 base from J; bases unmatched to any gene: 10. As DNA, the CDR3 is TGCGCCAGCAGCCTGGACAGGAAGGCGTCGAACACTGAAGCTTTCTTT. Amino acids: CASSLDRKASNTEAFF.

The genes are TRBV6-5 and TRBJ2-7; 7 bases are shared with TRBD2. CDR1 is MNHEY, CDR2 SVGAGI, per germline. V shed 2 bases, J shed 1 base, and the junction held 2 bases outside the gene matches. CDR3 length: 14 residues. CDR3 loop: CASSYSGASYEQYF. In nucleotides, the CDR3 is TGTGCCAGCAGTTACAGCGGGGCTTCCTACGAGCAGTACTTC.